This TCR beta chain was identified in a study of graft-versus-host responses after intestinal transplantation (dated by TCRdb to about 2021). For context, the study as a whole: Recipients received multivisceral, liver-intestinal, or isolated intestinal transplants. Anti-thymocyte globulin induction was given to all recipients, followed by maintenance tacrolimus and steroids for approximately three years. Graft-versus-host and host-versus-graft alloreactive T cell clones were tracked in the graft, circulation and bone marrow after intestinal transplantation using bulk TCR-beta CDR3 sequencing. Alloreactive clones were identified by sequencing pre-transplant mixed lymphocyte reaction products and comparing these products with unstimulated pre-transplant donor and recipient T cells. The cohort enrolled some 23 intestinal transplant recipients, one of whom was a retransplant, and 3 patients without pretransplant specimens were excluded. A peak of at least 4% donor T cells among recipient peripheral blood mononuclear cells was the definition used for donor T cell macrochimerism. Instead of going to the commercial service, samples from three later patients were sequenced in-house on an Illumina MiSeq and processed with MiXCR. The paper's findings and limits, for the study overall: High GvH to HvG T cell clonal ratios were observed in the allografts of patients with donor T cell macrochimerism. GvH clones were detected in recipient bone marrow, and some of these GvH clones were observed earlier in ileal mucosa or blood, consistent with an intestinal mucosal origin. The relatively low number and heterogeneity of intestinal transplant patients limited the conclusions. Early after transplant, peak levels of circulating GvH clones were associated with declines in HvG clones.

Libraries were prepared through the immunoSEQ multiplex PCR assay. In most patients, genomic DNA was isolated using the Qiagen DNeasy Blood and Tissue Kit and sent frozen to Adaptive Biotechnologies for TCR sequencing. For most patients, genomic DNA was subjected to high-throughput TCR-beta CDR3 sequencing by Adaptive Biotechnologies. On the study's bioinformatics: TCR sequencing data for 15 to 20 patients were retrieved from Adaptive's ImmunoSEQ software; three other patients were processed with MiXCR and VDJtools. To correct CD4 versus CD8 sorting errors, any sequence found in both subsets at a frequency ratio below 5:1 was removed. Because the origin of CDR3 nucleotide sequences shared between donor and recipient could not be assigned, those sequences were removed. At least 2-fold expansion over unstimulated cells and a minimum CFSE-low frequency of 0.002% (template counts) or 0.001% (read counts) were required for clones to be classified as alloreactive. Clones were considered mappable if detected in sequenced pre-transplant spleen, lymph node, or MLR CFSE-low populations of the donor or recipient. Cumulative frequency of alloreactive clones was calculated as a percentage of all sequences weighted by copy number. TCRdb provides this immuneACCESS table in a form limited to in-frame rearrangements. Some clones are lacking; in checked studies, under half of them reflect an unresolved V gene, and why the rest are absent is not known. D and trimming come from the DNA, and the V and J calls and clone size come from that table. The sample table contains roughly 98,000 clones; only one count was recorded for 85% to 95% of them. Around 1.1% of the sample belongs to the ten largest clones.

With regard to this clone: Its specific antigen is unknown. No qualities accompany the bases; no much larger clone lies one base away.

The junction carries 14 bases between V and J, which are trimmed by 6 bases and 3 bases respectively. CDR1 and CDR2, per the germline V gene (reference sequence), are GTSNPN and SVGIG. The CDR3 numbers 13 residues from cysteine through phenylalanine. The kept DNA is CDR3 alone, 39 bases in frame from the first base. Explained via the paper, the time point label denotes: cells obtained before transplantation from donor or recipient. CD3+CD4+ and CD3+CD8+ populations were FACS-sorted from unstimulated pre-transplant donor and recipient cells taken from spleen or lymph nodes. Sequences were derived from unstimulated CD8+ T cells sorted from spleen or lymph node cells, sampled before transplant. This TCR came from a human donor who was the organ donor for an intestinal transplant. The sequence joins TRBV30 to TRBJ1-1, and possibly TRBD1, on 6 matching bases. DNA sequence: TGTGCCTGCACCGAACAGGGTTACACTGAAGCTTTCTTT. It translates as CACTEQGYTEAFF. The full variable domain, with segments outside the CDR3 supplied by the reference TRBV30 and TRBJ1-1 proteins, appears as SQTIHQWPATLVQPVGSPLSLECTVEGTSNPNLYWYRQAAGRGLQLLFYSVGIGQISSEVPQNLSASRPQDRQFILSSKKLLLSDSGFYLCACTEQGYTEAFFGQGTRLTVV.